Listed below are T cell receptor beta chains from one sample, sequenced in a study of T cells after yellow fever vaccination. MiXCR, run by TCRdb on the 5' RACE reads, gives a single entry per CDR3 protein. The table lists approximately 160,000 distinct CDR3 sequences, approximately 10% of them singletons. The source was CD8+ T cells sorted from PBMCs, collected 45 days after the yellow fever booster vaccination. All receptors come from a man younger than 30 who received the YFV17D yellow fever vaccine. The CDR3 runs from the conserved cysteine through the conserved F or W. D genes are given only for firm matches. Clone size, where shown, is once, few, many, or a class for clones that have expanded.

V gene	clone size	D gene	J gene	CDR3 protein	CDR3 DNA
TRBV7-9	NA	NA	TRBJ2-5	CASSSRIQETQYF	TGTGCCAGCAGCTCGCGCATTCAAGAGACCCAGTACTTC
TRBV27	many	NA	TRBJ2-2	CASSFGGNTGELFF	TGTGCCAGCAGTTTTGGAGGGAACACCGGGGAGCTGTTTTTT
TRBV6-5	NA	NA	TRBJ2-7	CASSYSIAYEQYF	TGTGCCAGCAGTTACTCGATTGCATACGAGCAGTACTTC
TRBV27	few	NA	TRBJ2-5	CASSPDPRETQYF	TGTGCCAGCAGTCCGGACCCACGGGAGACCCAGTACTTC
TRBV27	NA	NA	TRBJ2-1	CASKGESSWDGKNGYEQFF	TGTGCCAGCAAAGGAGAGAGTTCATGGGACGGGAAAAACGGGTATGAGCAGTTCTTC
TRBV12-3/TRBV12-4	many	NA	TRBJ2-5	CASSSGTQQETQYF	TGTGCCAGCAGTTCCGGGACACAACAAGAGACCCAGTACTTC
TRBV4-1	few	NA	TRBJ1-4	CASSQDGEKLFF	TGCGCCAGCAGCCAAGACGGAGAAAAACTGTTTTTT
TRBV12-3/TRBV12-4	NA	NA	TRBJ1-4	CASSLVLLANEKLFF	TGTGCCAGCAGTTTAGTATTATTAGCTAATGAAAAACTGTTTTTT
TRBV5-5	few	NA	TRBJ2-5	CASSTETLLGETQYF	TGTGCCAGCAGCACCGAGACCCTATTGGGGGAGACCCAGTACTTC
TRBV3-1	NA	NA	TRBJ2-3	CASSQDRPITDTQYF	TGTGCCAGCAGCCAAGATCGACCGATCACAGATACGCAGTATTTT
TRBV6-5	few	NA	TRBJ2-3	CASSMGFTDTQYF	TGTGCCAGCAGTATGGGGTTCACAGATACGCAGTATTTT
TRBV7-2	NA	NA	TRBJ2-1	CASSWGQEQFF	TGTGCCAGCAGCTGGGGCCAGGAGCAGTTCTTC
TRBV9	many	NA	TRBJ1-2	CASSVGREQGSFGGYTF	TGTGCCAGCAGCGTAGGGCGTGAGCAGGGCTCGTTCGGTGGCTACACCTTC
TRBV3-1	once	NA	TRBJ2-3	CASSQDTFSSTDTQYF	TGTGCCAGCAGCCAAGATACTTTTTCTAGCACAGATACGCAGTATTTT
TRBV12-3/TRBV12-4	few	NA	TRBJ2-3	CATLWGLVTDTQYF	TGTGCCACCCTTTGGGGTTTAGTAACAGATACGCAGTATTTT
TRBV4-3	NA	NA	TRBJ1-3	CASSQAYAGVNSGNTIYF	TGCGCCAGCAGCCAAGCATACGCAGGGGTAAACTCTGGAAACACCATATATTTT
TRBV29-1	many	NA	TRBJ2-1	CSVWGGAGNEQFF	TGCAGCGTTTGGGGGGGGGCAGGCAATGAGCAGTTCTTC
TRBV7-9	many	NA	TRBJ2-6	CASGGEAPNVLTF	TGTGCCAGCGGAGGGGAGGCGCCCAACGTCCTGACTTTC
TRBV5-8	NA	TRBD1	TRBJ1-1	CASSLADRVFTEAFF	TGTGCCAGCAGCTTGGCGGACAGGGTTTTCACTGAAGCTTTCTTT
TRBV11-2	NA	TRBD1	TRBJ2-2	CASSYRTGTTGELFF	TGTGCCAGCAGCTATCGGACAGGGACAACCGGGGAGCTGTTTTTT
TRBV12-3/TRBV12-4	NA	NA	TRBJ2-1	CASSLIWGPYNEQFF	TGTGCCAGCAGTTTGATATGGGGGCCCTACAATGAGCAGTTCTTC
TRBV11-1	few	NA	TRBJ2-5	CASSLAQGYGETQYF	TGTGCCAGCAGCTTAGCGCAGGGTTATGGTGAGACCCAGTACTTC
TRBV4-1	NA	NA	TRBJ2-5	CASSQVGPGEETQYF	TGCGCCAGCAGCCAAGTAGGGCCAGGGGAAGAGACCCAGTACTTC
TRBV27	few	NA	TRBJ2-3	CASSQSAYSTDTQYF	TGTGCCAGCAGCCAGTCAGCTTATAGCACAGATACGCAGTATTTT
TRBV7-9	few	TRBD2	TRBJ2-3	CASRQYGLAGTTDTQYF	TGTGCCAGCAGGCAATACGGACTAGCGGGGACCACAGATACGCAGTATTTT
TRBV4-2	NA	NA	TRBJ2-3	CASSQVLGPGTDTQYF	TGCGCCAGCAGCCAAGTCCTGGGACCTGGCACAGATACGCAGTATTTT
TRBV30	NA	NA	TRBJ2-1	CAWSAWGASYNEQFF	TGTGCCTGGAGTGCCTGGGGGGCCTCCTACAATGAGCAGTTCTTC
TRBV12-3/TRBV12-4	NA	TRBD1	TRBJ1-1	CASNLSDRVKTEAFF	TGTGCCAGCAACCTATCTGACAGGGTAAAGACTGAAGCTTTCTTT
TRBV7-9	few	NA	TRBJ2-1	CASRGDLAYNEQFF	TGTGCCAGCAGGGGGGACCTAGCTTACAATGAGCAGTTCTTC
TRBV19	NA	NA	TRBJ2-2	CASSHTNDSPGFAGELFF	TGTGCCAGTAGCCACACGAATGATAGCCCCGGGTTCGCCGGGGAGCTGTTTTTT
TRBV6-5	NA	NA	TRBJ1-6	CASSFGIKKSPLHF	TGTGCCAGCAGTTTCGGGATAAAGAAATCACCCCTCCACTTT
TRBV4-1	NA	NA	TRBJ2-6	CASSPKGTRRGTGANVLTF	TGCGCCAGCAGCCCTAAAGGGACACGGAGGGGTACTGGGGCCAACGTCCTGACTTTC
TRBV5-1	few	NA	TRBJ2-2	CASSGRYTGELFF	TGCGCCAGCAGCGGCCGGTACACCGGGGAGCTGTTTTTT
TRBV24-1	many	NA	TRBJ1-1	CATSGDSGTEAFF	TGTGCCACCAGTGGGGATTCAGGAACTGAAGCTTTCTTT
TRBV7-9	few	NA	TRBJ1-2	CASSLLSGYGYTF	TGTGCCAGCAGCTTACTATCGGGCTATGGCTACACCTTC
TRBV5-6	NA	TRBD1	TRBJ1-5	CASSFRQGANQPQHF	TGTGCCAGCAGCTTTCGACAGGGGGCCAATCAGCCCCAGCATTTT
TRBV7-6	few	NA	TRBJ1-5	CASSLGGPSNQPQHF	TGTGCCAGCAGCTTAGGAGGGCCCAGCAATCAGCCCCAGCATTTT
TRBV4-1	many	NA	TRBJ2-7	CASSQGRMYF	TGCGCCAGCAGCCAAGGTCGGATGTACTTC
TRBV27	many	TRBD1	TRBJ2-1	CASSLQGAFYNEQFF	TGTGCCAGCAGTTTACAGGGGGCCTTCTACAATGAGCAGTTCTTC